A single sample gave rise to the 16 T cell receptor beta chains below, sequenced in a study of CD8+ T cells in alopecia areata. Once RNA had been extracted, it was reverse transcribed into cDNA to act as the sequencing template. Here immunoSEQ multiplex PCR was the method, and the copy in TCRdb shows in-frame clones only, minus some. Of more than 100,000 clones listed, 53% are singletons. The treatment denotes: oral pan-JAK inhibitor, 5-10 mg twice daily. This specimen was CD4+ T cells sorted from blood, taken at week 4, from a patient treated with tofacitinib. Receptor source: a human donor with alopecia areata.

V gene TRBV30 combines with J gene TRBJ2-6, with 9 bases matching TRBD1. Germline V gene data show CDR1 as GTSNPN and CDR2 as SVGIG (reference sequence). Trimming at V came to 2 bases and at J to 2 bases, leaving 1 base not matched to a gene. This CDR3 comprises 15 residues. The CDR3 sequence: CAWSTGGAGANVLTF. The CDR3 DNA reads TGTGCCTGGAGTACAGGGGGCGCTGGGGCCAACGTCCTGACTTTC. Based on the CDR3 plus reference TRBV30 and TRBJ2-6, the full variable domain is SQTIHQWPATLVQPVGSPLSLECTVEGTSNPNLYWYRQAAGRGLQLLFYSVGIGQISSEVPQNLSASRPQDRQFILSSKKLLLSDSGFYLCAWSTGGAGANVLTFGAGSRLTVL.

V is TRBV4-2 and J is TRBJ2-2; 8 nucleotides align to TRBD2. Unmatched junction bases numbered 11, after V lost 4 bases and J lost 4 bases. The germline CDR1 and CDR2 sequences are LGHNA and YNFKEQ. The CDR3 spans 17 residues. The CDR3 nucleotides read TGTGCCAGCAGCCCTCGCGGAGAGCGGGGGTCCACCGGGGAGCTGTTTTTT. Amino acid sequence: CASSPRGERGSTGELFF.

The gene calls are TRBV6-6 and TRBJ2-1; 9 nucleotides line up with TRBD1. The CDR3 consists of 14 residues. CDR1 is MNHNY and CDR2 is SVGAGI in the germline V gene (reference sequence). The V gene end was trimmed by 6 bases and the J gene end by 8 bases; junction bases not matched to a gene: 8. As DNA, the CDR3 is TGTGCCAGCAGCAACAGGGGGCTGAGTGATGAGCAGTTCTTC. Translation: CASSNRGLSDEQFF.

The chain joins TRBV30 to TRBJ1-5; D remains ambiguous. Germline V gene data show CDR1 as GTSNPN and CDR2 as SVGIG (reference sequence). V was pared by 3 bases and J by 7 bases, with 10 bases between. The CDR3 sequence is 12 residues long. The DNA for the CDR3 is TGTGCCTGGAGACTACCGGGGCAGCCCCAGCATTTT. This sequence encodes CAWRLPGQPQHF.

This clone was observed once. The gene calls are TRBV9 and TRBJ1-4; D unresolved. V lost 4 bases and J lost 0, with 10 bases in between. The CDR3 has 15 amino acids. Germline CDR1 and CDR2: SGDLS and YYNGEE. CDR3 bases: TGTGCCAGCAGCAAGACGGCCGCAACTAATGAAAAACTGTTTTTT. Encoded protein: CASSKTAATNEKLFF.

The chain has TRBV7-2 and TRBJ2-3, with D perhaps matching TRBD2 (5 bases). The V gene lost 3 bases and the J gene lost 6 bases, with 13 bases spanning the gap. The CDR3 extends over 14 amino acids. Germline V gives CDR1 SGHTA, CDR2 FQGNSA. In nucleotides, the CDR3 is TGTGCCAGCAGCTTTAGCCCGGGCGGGGATACGCAGTATTTT. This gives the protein CASSFSPGGDTQYF.

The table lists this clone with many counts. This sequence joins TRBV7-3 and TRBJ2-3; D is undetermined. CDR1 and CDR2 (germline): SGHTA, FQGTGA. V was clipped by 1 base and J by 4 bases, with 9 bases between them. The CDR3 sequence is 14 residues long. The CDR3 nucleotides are TGTGCCAGCAGCTTAAGTGGGTCCGCAGATACGCAGTATTTT. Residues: CASSLSGSADTQYF.

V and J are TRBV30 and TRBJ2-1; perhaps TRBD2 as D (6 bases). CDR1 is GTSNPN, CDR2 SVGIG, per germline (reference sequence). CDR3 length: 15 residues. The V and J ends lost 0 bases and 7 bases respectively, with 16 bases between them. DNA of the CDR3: TGTGCCTGGAGTGTAGGGCTAGCGTTCGGGAATGAGCAGTTCTTC. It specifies CAWSVGLAFGNEQFF.

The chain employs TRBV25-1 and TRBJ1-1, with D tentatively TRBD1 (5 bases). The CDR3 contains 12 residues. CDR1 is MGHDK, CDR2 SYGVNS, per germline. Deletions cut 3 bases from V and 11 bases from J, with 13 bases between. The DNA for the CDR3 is TGTGCCAGCAGTGAGACGGGCAGGGTGGCTTTCTTT. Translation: CASSETGRVAFF.

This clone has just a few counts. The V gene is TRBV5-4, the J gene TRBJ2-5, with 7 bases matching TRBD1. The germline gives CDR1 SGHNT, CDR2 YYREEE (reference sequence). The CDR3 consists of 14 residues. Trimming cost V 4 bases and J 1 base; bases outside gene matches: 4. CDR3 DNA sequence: TGTGCCAGCAGCATGGGACAGACCCAAGAGACCCAGTACTTC. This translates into CASSMGQTQETQYF.

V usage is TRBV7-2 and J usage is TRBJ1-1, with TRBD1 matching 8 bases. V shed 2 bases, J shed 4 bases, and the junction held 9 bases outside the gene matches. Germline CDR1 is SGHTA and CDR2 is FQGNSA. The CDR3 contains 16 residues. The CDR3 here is CASSLTPTGVSTEAFF. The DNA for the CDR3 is TGTGCCAGCAGCTTAACCCCGACAGGGGTGAGCACTGAAGCTTTCTTT.

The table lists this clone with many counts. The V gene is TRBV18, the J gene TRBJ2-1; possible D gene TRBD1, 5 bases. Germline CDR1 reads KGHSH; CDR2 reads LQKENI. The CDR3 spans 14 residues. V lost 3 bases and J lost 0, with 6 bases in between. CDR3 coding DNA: TGTGCCAGCTCACCGGACAACTCCTACAATGAGCAGTTCTTC. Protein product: CASSPDNSYNEQFF.

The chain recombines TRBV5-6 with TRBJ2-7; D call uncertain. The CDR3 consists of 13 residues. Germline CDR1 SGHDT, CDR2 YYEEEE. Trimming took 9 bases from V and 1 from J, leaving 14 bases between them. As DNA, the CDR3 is TGTGCCACCAAGGGCAGTCATTCCTACGAGCAGTACTTC. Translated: CATKGSHSYEQYF.

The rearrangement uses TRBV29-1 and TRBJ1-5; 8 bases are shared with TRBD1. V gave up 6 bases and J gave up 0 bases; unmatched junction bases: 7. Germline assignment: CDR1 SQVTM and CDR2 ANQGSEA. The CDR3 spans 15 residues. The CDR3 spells CSVGQAEYSNQPQHF. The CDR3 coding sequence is TGCAGCGTGGGACAGGCTGAGTATAGCAATCAGCCCCAGCATTTT.

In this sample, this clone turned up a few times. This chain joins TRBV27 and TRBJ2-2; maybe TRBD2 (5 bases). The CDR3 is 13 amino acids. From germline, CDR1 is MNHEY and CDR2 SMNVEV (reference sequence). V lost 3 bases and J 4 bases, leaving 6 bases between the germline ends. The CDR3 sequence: CASSFRGTGELFF. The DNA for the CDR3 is TGTGCCAGCAGTTTTCGGGGCACCGGGGAGCTGTTTTTT.

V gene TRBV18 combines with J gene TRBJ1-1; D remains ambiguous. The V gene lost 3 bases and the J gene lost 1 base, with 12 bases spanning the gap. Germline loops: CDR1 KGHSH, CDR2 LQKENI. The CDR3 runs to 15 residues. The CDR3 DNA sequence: TGTGCCAGCTCACCCCCCCGGGCCTCGAACACTGAAGCTTTCTTT. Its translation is CASSPPRASNTEAFF.